Each of the 2 T cell receptor beta chains below was sequenced from the same sample in a study of CDR3 diversity in severe acne. TCRdb used MiXCR to reprocess the PCR reads, holding one entry per CDR3 protein. Of 90,000 or so distinct CDR3 sequences in the sample, roughly 52% are singletons; the top ten hold around a tenth. The sequenced sample was blood. These receptors were taken from a male donor in good health, serving as a control.

This chain uses TRBV27 with TRBJ1-3; D is uncertain. The ends were cut back, 2 bases at V and 4 bases at J, with 15 bases in the middle. Per germline, CDR1 MNHEY and CDR2 SMNVEV (reference sequence). The CDR3 contains 16 residues. The CDR3 protein is CASSLGPPAAGNTIYF. The DNA of the CDR3 is TGTGCCAGCAGTTTAGGGCCGCCGGCGGCAGGAAACACCATATATTTT.

This clonotype was observed a handful of times. This chain joins TRBV29-1 and TRBJ2-5; 8 bases line up with TRBD2. The CDR3 has 12 residues. With 8 bases clipped from V and 2 bases from J, the junction kept 4 bases outside the gene matches. Germline loops: CDR1 SQVTM, CDR2 ANQGSEA. CDR3 nucleotide sequence: TGCAGCTGTACTAGCGGACAAGAGACCCAGTACTTC. Translating gives CSCTSGQETQYF.